This T cell receptor (beta chain) was sequenced for a study of spatial heterogeneity in lung cancer. At the level of the study: Detection consistently yielded more beta chains than alpha chains. Each distinct TCR and UMI combination averaged more than ten appearances in raw reads.

Many counts were recorded for this clonotype. One entry per CDR3 protein, called by TCRdb with MiXCR from the 5' RACE reads. The data contain 39,000 or so distinct CDR3 sequences, approximately 3% of them singletons. This CDR3 comprises 18 residues. Germline V CDR1 and CDR2: KGHDR, SFDVKD. The ends lost 9 bases at V and 4 bases at J; junction bases unmatched: 20. The time point denotes: sample taken at primary tumor resection. There were roughly 72 donors, all of them untreated patients with early-stage non-small cell lung cancer. Material for sequencing was whole RNA from tumor, nontumor lung or frozen PBMC, left unsorted.

This chain links TRBV24-1 with TRBJ2-5, with 9 bases that match TRBD1. The sample in question was normal lung tissue next to the tumor, obtained at surgery. The clonotype was recovered from a male donor with early-stage non-small cell lung cancer. The CDR3 nucleotides read TGTGCCACCGGGGAGAGAGGAGGGGACAGGGACTTCGCAGAGACCCAGTACTTC. Amino acids: CATGERGGDRDFAETQYF.